This T cell receptor beta chain was sequenced during a study of Ad26.COV2.S vaccination and SARS-CoV-2 variants (dated by TCRdb to the early 2020s). For context, the study as a whole: Vaccine-arm donors were drawn from COV1001, a multicentre, randomized, double-blind, placebo-controlled phase I-IIa trial of Ad26.COV2.S in healthy adults. Participants in the trial were split at random into five groups of five each, receiving low-dose or high-dose Ad26.COV2.S once or twice, or else placebo on both occasions. Dosing of Ad26.COV2.S was intramuscular, at either 5x10^10 or 1x10^11 viral particles, delivered as one shot or as two shots spaced 56 days apart. Blinding of investigators to trial group allocation was maintained during experiments and outcome assessment. The specificity and breadth of SARS-CoV-2-reactive T cell receptors after Ad26.COV2.S vaccination were assessed by TCRbeta repertoire sequencing. A total of about 30 samples were included in the TCR-sequenced set, comprising around 19 Ad26.COV2.S vaccine recipients, 5 placebo recipients and 8 SARS-CoV-2 convalescent individuals.

A remark on this clone: Its antigen remains unidentified. One base away there is no much larger clone; base qualities are not given.

CDR1 and CDR2 (MNHEY, SVGAGI) derive from the germline V gene. Reading from cysteine to phenylalanine, the CDR3 counts 13 amino acids. Only CDR3 DNA is held: 39 bases, read in frame from base 1. Deletion took 11 bases off V and 7 bases off J, with a span of 18 bases between the germline ends. Overall study outcomes, separate from this receptor: The authors noted that the TCR breadth and depth analyses may have underestimated total T cell responses. Spike-specific TCR breadth was higher in Ad26.COV2.S recipients than in placebo recipients (P = 0.0014). Non-spike TCR breadth was comparable between vaccine and placebo recipients, consistent with the vaccine containing only spike. The study was not powered to compare responses between vaccine doses or regimens. After vaccination, spike-specific CD8+ and CD4+ T cell responses were reported to show substantial breadth.

Sample treatment or condition, as interpreted from the label and publication: around 19 received Ad26.COV2.S at low or high dose, single or two shots; 5 received placebo; per-sample allocation not given. Repertoires of vaccine and placebo recipients were sequenced from samples taken on day 63 after the first injection. In Cohort 1b, about 27 adults aged 18-55 years were enrolled at a single site in Boston, USA, between 29 July and 7 August 2020. Ad26.COV2.S consisted of a replication-incompetent adenovirus type 26 vector by which a prefusion-stabilized SARS-CoV-2 spike protein from the original Wuhan strain was expressed. The immunoSEQ Assay was used to sequence TCRbeta CDR3 regions. After extraction, genomic DNA underwent amplification by bias-controlled multiplex PCR, followed by high-throughput sequencing. From the authors' description of their analysis: To quantify the absolute abundance of every unique TCRbeta CDR3 region, sequences were collapsed and filtered. T cell fraction was estimated by normalization of TCRbeta template counts to usable DNA, with usable DNA being measured through amplification of reference genes present in all nucleated cells. Repertoire TCRs were annotated as SARS-CoV-2-specific by exact matching of V gene, CDR3 amino acid sequence and J gene to a known reactive TCR set. The reference SARS-CoV-2 TCR set came from MIRA and was filtered for enrichment in COVID-19-positive ImmuneCODE repertoires, removing public or cross-reactive TCRs. Using the MIRA antigens, annotated TCRs were further analysed by specific ORF or by position within an ORF. Breadth was defined as the number of annotated unique rearrangements divided by the total number of unique productive rearrangements, and depth was defined as the summed frequency of the annotated unique rearrangements. Two-sided Wilcoxon rank-sum tests were applied when comparing TCR breadth between groups. What TCRdb holds here is the immuneACCESS table cut down to in-frame rearrangements. Part of the clones is not present; checked against another copy, under half of the missing clones reflect an unresolved V gene, and the others are unexplained. V, J and clone size derive from that table, while D and trimming were established from the DNA sequence. This sample lists a few hundred thousand clones; 80% to 95% were detected once. Jointly, the top ten make up 10% to 15% of the sample.

Sequences were derived from peripheral blood, sampled in a trial of Ad26.COV2.S vaccine versus placebo. Recombination joined TRBV6-5 with TRBJ2-1; the D gene is tentatively TRBD1 or TRBD2, each matching 5 bases. The sequence was collected from a person aged 18-60 years who received the Ad26.COV2.S COVID-19 vaccine or a placebo. The nucleotides read TGTGCCGCCAGGGACCTCCAGAGGAATGAGCAGTTCTTC. Translated, it reads CAARDLQRNEQFF.